This T cell receptor (beta chain) stems from a study of shared clonotypes between healthy human individuals. Study as a whole: Aged between 18 and 49, the donors were a couple of women and a few men. CD4 naive and CD4 memory each took three plates per donor, while CD8 naive took two and CD8 memory one.

Germline CDR1 is SGHNT and CDR2 is YYREEE (reference sequence). Trimming at V came to 0 bases and at J to 9 bases, leaving 10 bases not matched to a gene. The CDR3 runs 17 residues. Study-level points and caveats: What naive subsets generally showed was a larger estimated richness than memory subsets showed.

Remarks on this clone: Its antigen is as yet unknown.

For each subset, genomic DNA was distributed in equal portions over several immunoSEQ plates. The assay was immunoSEQ multiplex PCR, and TCRdb's table has in-frame clones only and misses some. The sample carries roughly 1,100,000 clones, roughly 75% recorded once. The chain is built from TRBV5-4 and TRBJ1-6; 9 positions match TRBD1. The sequence was collected from a man aged 18 to 30 in good health. Sample: memory CD4+ T cells sorted from blood. Subset of the sample: CD45RA-negative fraction. Written as DNA, the CDR3 is TGTGCCAGCAGCTTGGAGGGACAGGGAATGATCGGTTCACCCCTCCACTTT. Translation gives CASSLEGQGMIGSPLHF.